These 24 T cell receptor beta chains came from one sample sequenced in a study of blood T cell repertoires in COVID-19. The protocol was immunoSEQ multiplex PCR, while the TCRdb copy is restricted to in-frame clones and leaves out a portion. Among tens of thousands of clones listed, around 90% were seen once. The sample comprised peripheral blood. Source of these receptors: a man older than 75 with acute or convalescent COVID-19.

This clone occurred a few times. The V gene is TRBV4-1, the J gene TRBJ1-1; D perhaps matches TRBD1 (6 bases). Germline CDR1 MGHRA, CDR2 YSYEKL. This CDR3 is built from 14 residues. The ends were cut back, 3 bases at V and 1 base at J, with 9 bases in the middle. CDR3 amino acids: CASSQRGGNTEAFF. The CDR3, as DNA: TGCGCCAGCAGCCAGCGAGGGGGGAACACTGAAGCTTTCTTT.

V is TRBV19 and J is TRBJ2-7, with 13 bases fitting TRBD2. The germline gives CDR1 LNHDA, CDR2 SQIVND (reference sequence). V gave up 9 bases and J gave up 10 bases; unmatched junction bases: 9. This CDR3 is 13 amino acids long. Here the CDR3 reads CASTRTSGGIQYF. CDR3 nucleotide sequence: TGTGCCAGCACCAGGACTAGCGGGGGAATCCAGTACTTC.

V and J are TRBV5-1 and TRBJ2-3; 7 bases match TRBD2. V was pared by 4 bases and J by 0 bases, with 11 bases of the junction left unmatched. CDR1 and CDR2 from the germline V gene are SGHRS and YFSETQ. This CDR3 is built from 17 residues. DNA of the CDR3: TGCGCCAGCAGCCCCGGGAGGCAGCCAATAAGCACAGATACGCAGTATTTT. Translating it yields CASSPGRQPISTDTQYF.

The V and J genes are TRBV2 and TRBJ2-5; D is possibly TRBD2 (6 bases). CDR3 size: 14 residues. Trimming took off 6 bases at V and 9 bases at J, with 20 bases between the two ends. The germline V gene has CDR1 SNHLY and CDR2 FYNNEI. The DNA of the CDR3 is TGTGCCAGCAGCCAAGGGACTGTCGGATGGGCCCAGTACTTC. Its translation: CASSQGTVGWAQYF. Based on the CDR3 plus reference TRBV2 and TRBJ2-5, the full variable domain is EPEVTQTPSHQVTQMGQEVILRCVPISNHLYFYWYRQILGQKVEFLVSFYNNEISEKSEIFDDQFSVERPDGSNFTLKIRSTKLEDSAMYFCASSQGTVGWAQYFGPGTRLLVL.

The chain recombines TRBV19 with TRBJ1-1, with D maybe TRBD1 (6 bases). Germline loops: CDR1 LNHDA, CDR2 SQIVND (reference sequence). Trimming pared 6 bases from V and 4 bases from J, leaving 15 bases between. CDR3 length: 14 amino acids. CDR3 nucleotide sequence: TGTGCCAGTAGCCAAGGGACATATGGCACTGAAGCTTTCTTT. The encoded protein is CASSQGTYGTEAFF. Full variable domain (outside the CDR3, taken from reference TRBV19 and TRBJ1-1): DGGITQSPKYLFRKEGQNVTLSCEQNLNHDAMYWYRQDPGQGLRLIYYSQIVNDFQKGDIAEGYSVSREKKESFPLTVTSAQKNPTAFYLCASSQGTYGTEAFFGQGTRLTVV.

V and J are TRBV5-1 and TRBJ2-5; a possible D gene is TRBD1 (6 bases). Per germline, CDR1 SGHRS and CDR2 YFSETQ. V lost 1 base and J 0 bases, leaving 10 bases between the germline ends. This CDR3 spans 15 amino acids. CDR3 DNA sequence: TGCGCCAGCAGCTTGAAGCAGGGGCACCAAGAGACCCAGTACTTC. As protein: CASSLKQGHQETQYF.

The V and J genes are TRBV5-1 and TRBJ1-2; 12 bases map to TRBD1. The CDR3 length is 21 residues. Germline V CDR1 and CDR2: SGHRS, YFSETQ. The V and J ends lost 0 bases and 6 bases, in that order; junction bases with no gene match: 21. Here the CDR3 reads CASSLARPIGTGGAGQNGYTF. CDR3 coding DNA: TGCGCCAGCAGCTTGGCGAGACCTATAGGGACAGGGGGCGCGGGCCAGAATGGCTACACCTTC.

This clone was seen once. The rearrangement uses TRBV3-1 (or the pseudogene TRBV3-2) and TRBJ1-5; the D gene is possibly TRBD1 (6 bases). The ends were cut back, 3 bases at V and 2 bases at J, with 8 bases in the middle. The CDR3 extends over 14 amino acids. Germline CDR1 LGHDT, CDR2 YNNKEL (reference sequence). CDR3 residues: CASSHRQGNQPQHF. Here the CDR3 DNA reads TGTGCCAGCAGCCACCGACAGGGCAATCAGCCCCAGCATTTT.

The V call is TRBV5-1, the J call TRBJ2-3; tentatively, D is TRBD2 (6 bases). Germline loops: CDR1 SGHRS, CDR2 YFSETQ. The CDR3 extends over 16 amino acids. Deletions cut 0 bases from V and 2 bases from J, with 13 bases between. The chain's CDR3 is CASSLAVSGDTDTQYF. Written as DNA, the CDR3 is TGCGCCAGCAGCTTGGCCGTTTCGGGGGACACAGATACGCAGTATTTT.

J is TRBJ1-1 and V is TRBV6-4; D not resolved. There are 14 residues in the CDR3. Trimming removed 6 bases from V and 10 bases from J, with 21 bases in between. The germline V gene has CDR1 MRHNA and CDR2 SNTAGT. This chain's CDR3 is CASRSSRRPGGAFF. CDR3 bases: TGTGCCAGCAGGAGTTCCCGGCGGCCCGGCGGAGCTTTCTTT.

The V gene is TRBV18, the J gene TRBJ2-6; weak D call: TRBD1 (6 bases). The CDR3 sequence is 19 residues long. Looked up from germline, CDR1 is KGHSH and CDR2 is LQKENI. The ends were cut back, 0 bases at V and 1 base at J, with 16 bases in the middle. The CDR3 DNA is TGTGCCAGCTCACCACCGTTGTCAGGGGTTCGGTCTGGGGCCAACGTCCTGACTTTC. It specifies CASSPPLSGVRSGANVLTF. The full variable domain, rest sourced from reference TRBV18 and TRBJ2-6, is NAGVMQNPRHLVRRRGQEARLRCSPMKGHSHVYWYRQLPEEGLKFMVYLQKENIIDESGMPKERFSAEFPKEGPSILRIQQVVRGDSAAYFCASSPPLSGVRSGANVLTFGAGSRLTVL.

The chain links TRBV7-3 to TRBJ2-5; the D gene is possibly TRBD1 (6 bases). The V end lost 5 bases, the J end lost 5 bases, and 12 bases lay between the germline ends. CDR3 length: 13 amino acids. Germline V gene lookup returns CDR1 SGHTA and CDR2 FQGTGA. The CDR3 DNA is TGTGCCAGCAGCAAACAGGGATACGAGACCCAGTACTTC. It yields the protein CASSKQGYETQYF.

The V gene is TRBV7-3, the J gene TRBJ1-6; the match to TRBD1 covers 8 bases. V lost 5 bases and J lost 6; bases outside the gene matches: 6. The germline gives CDR1 SGHTA, CDR2 FQGTGA. CDR3 length: 15 amino acids. The CDR3 region is CASSPRTGPNSPLHF. Written as DNA, the CDR3 is TGTGCCAGCAGCCCAAGGACAGGGCCTAATTCACCCCTCCACTTT.

This chain connects TRBV2 to TRBJ1-2; TRBD1 might be the D (6 bases). Germline-derived CDR1 and CDR2 are SNHLY and FYNNEI. The length of the CDR3 is 15 residues. The germline V and J ends were trimmed by 1 base and 4 bases, with 13 bases remaining between them. CDR3 region: CASSEDQGQGYGYTF. CDR3 in DNA: TGTGCCAGCAGTGAAGACCAGGGGCAGGGCTATGGCTACACCTTC.

Only one count was recorded for this clone. The chain joins TRBV6-5 to TRBJ2-3; the match to TRBD2 covers 7 bases. The junction had 6 bases not matched to a gene; V was cut back by 10 bases and J by 2 bases. The CDR3 spans 13 residues. Per germline, CDR1 MNHEY and CDR2 SVGAGI. CDR3 sequence (DNA): TGTGCCAATAAAGCGGGGACCACAGATACGCAGTATTTT. Amino acid sequence: CANKAGTTDTQYF.

This chain uses TRBV3-1 (or the pseudogene TRBV3-2) with TRBJ1-3; no reliable D call. The ends were cut back, 4 bases at V and 6 bases at J, with 16 bases in the middle. CDR3 length: 15 amino acids. Germline CDR1 and CDR2: LGHDT and YNNKEL (reference sequence). In DNA, the CDR3 is TGTGCCAGCAGCCCCCAGAGAACAGTTGAAAACACCATATATTTT. Residues: CASSPQRTVENTIYF.

The rearrangement uses TRBV4-2 and TRBJ1-3; 8 bases map to TRBD1. The V gene's germline CDR1 is LGHNA and CDR2 YNFKEQ. This CDR3 is 16 amino acids long. V lost 4 bases to trimming and J lost 2 bases; unmatched junction nucleotides: 7. As DNA, the CDR3 is TGTGCCAGCAGCCCCGGACAGGGTAGTCCTGGAAACACCATATATTTT. Translation gives CASSPGQGSPGNTIYF.

This rearrangement joins TRBV5-6 to TRBJ1-6, with D possibly being TRBD1 (5 bases). The V end lost 2 bases, the J end lost 10 bases, and 19 bases lay between the germline ends. CDR3 size: 16 residues. CDR1 is SGHDT, CDR2 YYEEEE, per germline. The CDR3 DNA reads TGTGCCAGCAGCTTACAGGACCCGCCATGGGGATCACCCCTCCACTTT. It yields the protein CASSLQDPPWGSPLHF.

This clone was recorded only once. The chain recombines TRBV28 with TRBJ2-1; the D gene is possibly TRBD1 (6 bases). The CDR3 sequence is 14 residues long. V was cut by 6 bases and J by 4 bases, with 13 bases left in between. The germline CDR1 and CDR2 sequences are MDHEN and SYDVKM. The CDR3 nucleotides read TGTGCCAGCAGCCTCTGGGGGCAGTACAATGAGCAGTTCTTC. Translated, it gives CASSLWGQYNEQFF. Together with reference TRBV28 and TRBJ2-1, the CDR3 gives the full variable domain: DVKVTQSSRYLVKRTGEKVFLECVQDMDHENMFWYRQDPGLGLRLIYFSYDVKMKEKGDIPEGYSVSREKKERFSLILESASTNQTSMYLCASSLWGQYNEQFFGPGTRLTVL.

The chain is built from TRBV24-1 and TRBJ1-1; D gene unclear. The CDR3 has 15 residues. Germline V lookup: CDR1 KGHDR, CDR2 SFDVKD. Trimming stripped 2 bases from V and 1 base from J, with 10 bases between. The CDR3 DNA reads TGTGCCACCAGTGATTCGGGGAGAACGAACACTGAAGCTTTCTTT. Amino acids: CATSDSGRTNTEAFF.

The genes are TRBV5-4 and TRBJ2-1; D possibly corresponds to TRBD1 (5 bases). CDR1 and CDR2 (germline): SGHNT, YYREEE (reference sequence). Trimming removed 0 bases at V and 6 bases at J, with 16 bases between. The length of the CDR3 is 16 residues. The CDR3 reads CASSLVGPVRGNEQFF. The CDR3 coding sequence is TGTGCCAGCAGCTTGGTAGGGCCAGTTAGGGGCAATGAGCAGTTCTTC.

The V gene is TRBV6-5, the J gene TRBJ1-3, with D possibly matching TRBD1 (6 bases). Germline-derived CDR1 and CDR2 are MNHEY and SVGAGI. Trimming cost V 6 bases and J 3 bases, with 15 bases left between them. The CDR3 sequence is 15 residues long. The CDR3 nucleotides read TGTGCCAGCAGCGGACAGCCAACGGTTGGAAACACCATATATTTT. Residues: CASSGQPTVGNTIYF.

V usage is TRBV5-1 and J usage is TRBJ1-1, with a tentative D call TRBD1 (5 bases). V was clipped by 0 bases and J by 5 bases, with 11 bases between them. The length of the CDR3 is 14 residues. Germline V gives CDR1 SGHRS, CDR2 YFSETQ. The CDR3 protein is CASSLVRQPTEAFF. The CDR3 DNA sequence: TGCGCCAGCAGCTTGGTCCGACAGCCGACTGAAGCTTTCTTT.

The chain uses TRBV6-5 and TRBJ1-1, with no clear D. CDR3 length: 13 residues. Germline values: CDR1 MNHEY, CDR2 SVGAGI. V was cut by 6 bases and J by 6 bases, with 14 bases left in between. The CDR3 coding sequence is TGTGCCAGCAGCCGTGGGCCAGACGCTGAAGCTTTCTTT. Its protein product is CASSRGPDAEAFF.